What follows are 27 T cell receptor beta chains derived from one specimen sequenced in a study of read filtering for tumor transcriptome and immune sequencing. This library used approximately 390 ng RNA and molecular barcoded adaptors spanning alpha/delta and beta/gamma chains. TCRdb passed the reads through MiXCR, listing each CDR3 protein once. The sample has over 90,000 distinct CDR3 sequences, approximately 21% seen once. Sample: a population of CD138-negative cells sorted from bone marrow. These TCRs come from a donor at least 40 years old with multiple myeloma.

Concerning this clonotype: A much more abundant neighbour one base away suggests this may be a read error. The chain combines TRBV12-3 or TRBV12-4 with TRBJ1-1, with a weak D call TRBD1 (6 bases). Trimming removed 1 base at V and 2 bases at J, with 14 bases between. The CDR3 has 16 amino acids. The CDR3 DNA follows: TGTGCCAGCAGTTTAGGCAGGGGACAAAGAAACACTGAAGCTTTCTTT. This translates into CASSLGRGQRNTEAFF.

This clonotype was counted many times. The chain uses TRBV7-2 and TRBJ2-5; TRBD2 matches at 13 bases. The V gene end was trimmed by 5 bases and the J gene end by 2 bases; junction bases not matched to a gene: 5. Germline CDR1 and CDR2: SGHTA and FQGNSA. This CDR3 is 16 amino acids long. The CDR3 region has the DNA TGTGCCAGCAGCGAATGGGGACTAGCGGGGCAAGAGACCCAGTACTTC. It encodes CASSEWGLAGQETQYF.

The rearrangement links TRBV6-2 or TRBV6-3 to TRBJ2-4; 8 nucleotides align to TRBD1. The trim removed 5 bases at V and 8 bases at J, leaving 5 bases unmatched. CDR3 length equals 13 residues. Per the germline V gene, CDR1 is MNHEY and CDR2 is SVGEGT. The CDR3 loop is CASSLRGQDIQYF. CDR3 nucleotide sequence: TGTGCCAGCAGTCTCAGGGGGCAGGACATTCAGTACTTC.

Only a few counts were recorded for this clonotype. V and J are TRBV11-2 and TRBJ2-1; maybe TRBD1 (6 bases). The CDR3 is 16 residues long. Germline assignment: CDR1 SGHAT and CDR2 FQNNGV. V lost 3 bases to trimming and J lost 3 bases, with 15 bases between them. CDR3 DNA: TGTGCCAGCAGCTTTTCCACAGGGACCATCTACAATGAGCAGTTCTTC. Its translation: CASSFSTGTIYNEQFF.

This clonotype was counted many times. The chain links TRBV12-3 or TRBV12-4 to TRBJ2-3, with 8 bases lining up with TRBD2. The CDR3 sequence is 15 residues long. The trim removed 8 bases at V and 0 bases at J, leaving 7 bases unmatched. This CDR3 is CASRGSGTSTDTQYF. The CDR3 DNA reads TGTGCCAGCCGCGGTAGCGGGACTAGCACAGATACGCAGTATTTT.

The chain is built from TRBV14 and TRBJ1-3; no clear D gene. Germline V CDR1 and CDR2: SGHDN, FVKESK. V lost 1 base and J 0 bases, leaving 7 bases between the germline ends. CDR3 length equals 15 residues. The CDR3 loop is CASSQVQASGNTIYF. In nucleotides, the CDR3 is TGTGCCAGCAGCCAAGTACAAGCCTCTGGAAACACCATATATTTT.

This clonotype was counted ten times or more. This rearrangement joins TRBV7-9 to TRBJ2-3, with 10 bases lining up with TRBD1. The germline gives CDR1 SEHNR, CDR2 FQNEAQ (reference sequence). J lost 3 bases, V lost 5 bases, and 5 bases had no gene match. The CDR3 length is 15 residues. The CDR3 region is CASSELGQGTDTQYF. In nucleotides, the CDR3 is TGTGCCAGCAGCGAGCTGGGACAGGGGACAGATACGCAGTATTTT.

CDR3 sequence reads: CASSLEGAGSIHNGYTF. In DNA form, the CDR3 reads TGTGCCAGCAGCTTAGAAGGGGCAGGGAGTATCCACAATGGCTACACCTTC. V gene TRBV13 combines with J gene TRBJ1-2; D is perhaps TRBD1 (5 bases). Trimming cost V 1 base and J 6 bases, with 21 bases left between them. Germline loops: CDR1 PRHDT, CDR2 FYEKMQ (reference sequence). This CDR3 spans 17 amino acids. The variable domain in full, completed from reference TRBV13 and TRBJ1-2, reads AAGVIQSPRHLIKEKRETATLKCYPIPRHDTVYWYQQGPGQDPQFLISFYEKMQSDKGSIPDRFSAQQFSDYHSELNMSSLELGDSALYFCASSLEGAGSIHNGYTFGSGTRLTVV.

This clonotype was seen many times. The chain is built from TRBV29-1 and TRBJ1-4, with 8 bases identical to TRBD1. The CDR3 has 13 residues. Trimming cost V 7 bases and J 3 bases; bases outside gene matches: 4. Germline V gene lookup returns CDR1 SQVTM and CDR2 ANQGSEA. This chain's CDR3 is CSAQQGANEKLFF. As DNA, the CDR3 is TGCAGCGCCCAACAGGGGGCTAATGAAAAACTGTTTTTT.

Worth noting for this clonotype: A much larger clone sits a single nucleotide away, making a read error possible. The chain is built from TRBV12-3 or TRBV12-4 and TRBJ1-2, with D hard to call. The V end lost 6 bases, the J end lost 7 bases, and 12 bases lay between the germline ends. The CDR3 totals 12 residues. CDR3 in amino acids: CASRAQICGYTF. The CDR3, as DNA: TGTGCCAGCAGGGCACAAATCTGTGGCTACACCTTC.

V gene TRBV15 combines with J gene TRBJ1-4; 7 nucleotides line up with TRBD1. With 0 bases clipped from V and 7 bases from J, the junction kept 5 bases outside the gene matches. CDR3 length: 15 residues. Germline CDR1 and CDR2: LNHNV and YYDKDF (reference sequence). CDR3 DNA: TGTGCCACCAGCAGAGACCCCGACAGGGCTGAAAAACTGTTTTTT. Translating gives CATSRDPDRAEKLFF.

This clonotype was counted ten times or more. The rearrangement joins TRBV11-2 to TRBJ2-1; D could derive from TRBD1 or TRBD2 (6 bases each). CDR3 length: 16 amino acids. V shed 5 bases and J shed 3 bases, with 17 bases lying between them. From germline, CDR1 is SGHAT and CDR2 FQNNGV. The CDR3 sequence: CASSPRTGGHYNEQFF. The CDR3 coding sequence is TGTGCCAGCAGCCCACGGACCGGGGGCCACTACAATGAGCAGTTCTTC.

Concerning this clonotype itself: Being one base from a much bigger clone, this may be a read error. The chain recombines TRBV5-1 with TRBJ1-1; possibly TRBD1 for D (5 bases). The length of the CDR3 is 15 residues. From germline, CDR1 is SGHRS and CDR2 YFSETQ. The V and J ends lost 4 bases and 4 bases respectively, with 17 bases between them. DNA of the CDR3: TGCGCCAGCAGCGTAAAGTCAGGGAGATTCACTGAAGCTTTCTTT. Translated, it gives CASSVKSGRFTEAFF.

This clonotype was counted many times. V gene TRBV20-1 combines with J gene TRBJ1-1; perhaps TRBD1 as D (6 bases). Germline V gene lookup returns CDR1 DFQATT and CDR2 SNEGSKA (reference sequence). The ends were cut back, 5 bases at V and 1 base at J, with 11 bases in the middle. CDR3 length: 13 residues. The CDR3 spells CSACGGPNTEAFF. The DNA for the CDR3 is TGCAGTGCTTGCGGGGGCCCGAACACTGAAGCTTTCTTT.

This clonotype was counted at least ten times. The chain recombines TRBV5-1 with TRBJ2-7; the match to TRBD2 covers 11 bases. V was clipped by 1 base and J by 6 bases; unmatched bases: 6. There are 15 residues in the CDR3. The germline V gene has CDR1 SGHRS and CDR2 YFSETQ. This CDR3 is CASSLITSGGGEQYF. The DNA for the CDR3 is TGCGCCAGCAGCTTGATAACTAGCGGGGGAGGCGAGCAGTACTTC.

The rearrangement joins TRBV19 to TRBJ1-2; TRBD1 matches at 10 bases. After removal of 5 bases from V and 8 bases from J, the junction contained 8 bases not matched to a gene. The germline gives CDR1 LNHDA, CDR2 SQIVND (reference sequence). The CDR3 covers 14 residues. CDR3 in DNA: TGTGCCAGTAGTGGAAGACAGGGGGCGGGCGGCTACACCTTC. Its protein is CASSGRQGAGGYTF. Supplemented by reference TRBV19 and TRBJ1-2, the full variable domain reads DGGITQSPKYLFRKEGQNVTLSCEQNLNHDAMYWYRQDPGQGLRLIYYSQIVNDFQKGDIAEGYSVSREKKESFPLTVTSAQKNPTAFYLCASSGRQGAGGYTFGSGTRLTVV.

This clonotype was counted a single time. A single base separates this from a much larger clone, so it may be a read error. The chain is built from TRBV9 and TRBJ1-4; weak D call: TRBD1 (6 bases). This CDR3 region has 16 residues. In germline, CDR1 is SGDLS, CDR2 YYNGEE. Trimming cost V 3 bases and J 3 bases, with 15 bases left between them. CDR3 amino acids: CASSAGGGIANEKLFF. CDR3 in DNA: TGTGCCAGCAGCGCCGGAGGGGGGATAGCTAATGAAAAACTGTTTTTT.

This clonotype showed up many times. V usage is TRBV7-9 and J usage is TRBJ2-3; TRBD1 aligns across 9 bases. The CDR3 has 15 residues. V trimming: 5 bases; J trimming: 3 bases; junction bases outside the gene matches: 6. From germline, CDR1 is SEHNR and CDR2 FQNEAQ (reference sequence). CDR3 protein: CASSLRGQGTDTQYF. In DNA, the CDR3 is TGTGCCAGCAGCCTGCGAGGACAGGGGACAGATACGCAGTATTTT.

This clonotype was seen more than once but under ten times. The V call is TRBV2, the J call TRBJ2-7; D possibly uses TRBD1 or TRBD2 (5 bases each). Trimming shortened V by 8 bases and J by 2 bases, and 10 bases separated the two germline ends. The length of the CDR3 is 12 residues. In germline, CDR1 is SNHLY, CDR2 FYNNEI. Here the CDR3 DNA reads TGTGCCAGCGGGACGGGGACCTACGAGCAGTACTTC. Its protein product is CASGTGTYEQYF.

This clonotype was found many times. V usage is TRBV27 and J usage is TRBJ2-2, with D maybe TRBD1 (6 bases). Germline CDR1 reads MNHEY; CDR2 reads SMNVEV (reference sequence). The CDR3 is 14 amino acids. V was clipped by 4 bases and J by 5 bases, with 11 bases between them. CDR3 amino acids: CASSYQGKTGELFF. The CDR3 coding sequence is TGTGCCAGCAGTTACCAGGGGAAAACCGGGGAGCTGTTTTTT.

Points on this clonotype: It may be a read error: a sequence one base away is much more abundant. CDR3 region: CASSPHVVTNEELFF. CDR3 DNA sequence: TGTGCCAGCAGTCCTCACGTCGTGACTAATGAAGAACTGTTTTTT. The genes are TRBV27 and TRBJ1-4; unclear D gene. The CDR3 has 15 residues. The germline gives CDR1 MNHEY, CDR2 SMNVEV (reference sequence). Filled out from reference TRBV27 and TRBJ1-4, the complete variable domain reads EAQVTQNPRYLITVTGKKLTVTCSQNMNHEYMSWYRQDPGLGLRQIYYSMNVEVTDKGDVPEGYKVSRKEKRNFPLILESPSPNQTSLYFCASSPHVVTNEELFFGSGTQLSVL.

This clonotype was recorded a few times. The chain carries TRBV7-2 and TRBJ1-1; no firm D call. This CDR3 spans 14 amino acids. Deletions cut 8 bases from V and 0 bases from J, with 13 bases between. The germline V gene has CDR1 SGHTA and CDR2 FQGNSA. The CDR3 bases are TGTGCCAGCCTTAGATGGGTAGTGAACACTGAAGCTTTCTTT. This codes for CASLRWVVNTEAFF.

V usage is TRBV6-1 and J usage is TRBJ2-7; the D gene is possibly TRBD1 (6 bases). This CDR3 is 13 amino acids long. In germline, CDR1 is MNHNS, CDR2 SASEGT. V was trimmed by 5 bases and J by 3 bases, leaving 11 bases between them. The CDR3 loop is CASSFGQNYEQYF. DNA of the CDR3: TGTGCCAGCAGTTTCGGACAGAACTACGAGCAGTACTTC.

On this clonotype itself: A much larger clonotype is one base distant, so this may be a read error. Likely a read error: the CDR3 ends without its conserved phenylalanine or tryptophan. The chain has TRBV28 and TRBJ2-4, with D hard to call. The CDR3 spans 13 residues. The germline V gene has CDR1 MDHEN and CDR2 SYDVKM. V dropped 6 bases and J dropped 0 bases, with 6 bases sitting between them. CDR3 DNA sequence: TGTGCCAGCAGGATAGGAGCCAAAAACATTCAGTACCTC. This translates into CASRIGAKNIQYL.

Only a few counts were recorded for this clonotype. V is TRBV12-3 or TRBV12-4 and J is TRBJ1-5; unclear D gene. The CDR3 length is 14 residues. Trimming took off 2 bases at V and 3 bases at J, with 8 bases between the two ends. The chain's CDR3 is CASSLSSDNQPQHF. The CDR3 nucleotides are TGTGCCAGCAGTTTATCCAGTGACAATCAGCCCCAGCATTTT.

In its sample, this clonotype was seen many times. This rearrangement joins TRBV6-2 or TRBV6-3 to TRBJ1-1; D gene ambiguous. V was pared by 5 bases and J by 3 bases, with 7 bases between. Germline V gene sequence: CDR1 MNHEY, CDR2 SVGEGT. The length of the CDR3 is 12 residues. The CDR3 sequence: CASSRVYTEAFF. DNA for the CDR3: TGTGCCAGCAGTCGGGTGTACACTGAAGCTTTCTTT.

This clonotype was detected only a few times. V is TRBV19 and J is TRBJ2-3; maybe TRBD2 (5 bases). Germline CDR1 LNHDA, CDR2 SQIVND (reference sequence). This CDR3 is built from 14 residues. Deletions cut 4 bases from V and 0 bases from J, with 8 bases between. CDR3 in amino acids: CASSRGDSTDTQYF. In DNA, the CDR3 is TGTGCCAGTAGTAGGGGAGACAGCACAGATACGCAGTATTTT.